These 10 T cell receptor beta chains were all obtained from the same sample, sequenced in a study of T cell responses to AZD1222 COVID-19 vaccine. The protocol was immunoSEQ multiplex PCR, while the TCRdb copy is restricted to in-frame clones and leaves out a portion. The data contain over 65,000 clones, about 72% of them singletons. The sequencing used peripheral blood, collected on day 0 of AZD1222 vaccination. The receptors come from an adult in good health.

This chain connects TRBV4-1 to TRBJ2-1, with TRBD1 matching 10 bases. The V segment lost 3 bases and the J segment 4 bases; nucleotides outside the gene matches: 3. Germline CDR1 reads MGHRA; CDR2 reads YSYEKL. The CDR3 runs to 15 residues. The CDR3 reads CASSHRDRGYNEQFF. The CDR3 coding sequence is TGCGCCAGCAGCCACCGGGACAGGGGATACAATGAGCAGTTCTTC.

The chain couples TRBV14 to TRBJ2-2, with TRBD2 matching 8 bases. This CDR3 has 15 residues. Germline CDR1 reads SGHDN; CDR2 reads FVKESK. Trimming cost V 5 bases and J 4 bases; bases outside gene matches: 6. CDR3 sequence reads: CASSYGRAGTGELFF. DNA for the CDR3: TGTGCCAGCAGCTACGGGAGGGCGGGCACCGGGGAGCTGTTTTTT.

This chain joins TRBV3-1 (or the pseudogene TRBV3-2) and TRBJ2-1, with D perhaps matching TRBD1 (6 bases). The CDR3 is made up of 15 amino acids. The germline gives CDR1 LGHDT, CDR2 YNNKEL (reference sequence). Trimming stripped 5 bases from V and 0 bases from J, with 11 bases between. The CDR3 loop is CASSTQGSSYNEQFF. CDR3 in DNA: TGTGCCAGCAGCACCCAGGGGAGCTCCTACAATGAGCAGTTCTTC.

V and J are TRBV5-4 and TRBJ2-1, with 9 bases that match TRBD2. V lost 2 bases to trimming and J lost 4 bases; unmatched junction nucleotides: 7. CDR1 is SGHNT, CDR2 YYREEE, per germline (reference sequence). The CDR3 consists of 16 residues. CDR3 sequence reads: CASSLNSGSTYNEQFF. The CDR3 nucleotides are TGTGCCAGCAGCTTAAATAGCGGGAGCACGTACAATGAGCAGTTCTTC.

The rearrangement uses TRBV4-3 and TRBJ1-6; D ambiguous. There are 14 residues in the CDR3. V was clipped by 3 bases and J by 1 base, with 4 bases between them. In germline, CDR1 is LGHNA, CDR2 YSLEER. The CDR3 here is CASSQGSYNSPLHF. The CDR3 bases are TGCGCCAGCAGCCAGGGATCCTATAATTCACCCCTCCACTTT.

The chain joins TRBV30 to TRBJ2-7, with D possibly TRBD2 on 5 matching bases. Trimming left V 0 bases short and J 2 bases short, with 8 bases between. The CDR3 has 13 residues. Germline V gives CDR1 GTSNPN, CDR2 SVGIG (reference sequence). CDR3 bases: TGTGCCTGGAGTGTACATAGCGCCTACGAGCAGTACTTC. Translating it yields CAWSVHSAYEQYF.

Here the CDR3 DNA reads TGTGCCAGCAGCCCAGGGACAGGGAGGTCGGAAGAGACCCAGTACTTC. This encodes CASSPGTGRSEETQYF. The genes are TRBV5-4 and TRBJ2-5; 9 nucleotides match TRBD1. Germline V gene data show CDR1 as SGHNT and CDR2 as YYREEE (reference sequence). The CDR3 is made up of 16 amino acids. V gave up 4 bases and J gave up 3 bases; unmatched junction bases: 10.

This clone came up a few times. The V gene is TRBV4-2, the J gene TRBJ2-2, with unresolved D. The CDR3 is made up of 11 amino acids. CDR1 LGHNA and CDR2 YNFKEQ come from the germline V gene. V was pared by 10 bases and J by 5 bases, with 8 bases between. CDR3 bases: TGTGCCACCTCTAATACCGGGGAGCTGTTTTTT. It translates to CATSNTGELFF.

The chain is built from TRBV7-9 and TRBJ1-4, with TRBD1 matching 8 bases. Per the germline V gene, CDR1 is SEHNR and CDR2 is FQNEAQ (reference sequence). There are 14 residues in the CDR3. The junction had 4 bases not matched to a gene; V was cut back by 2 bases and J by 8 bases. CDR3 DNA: TGTGCCAGCAGCTTAAGTGACAGGGGCGAAAAACTGTTTTTT. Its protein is CASSLSDRGEKLFF.

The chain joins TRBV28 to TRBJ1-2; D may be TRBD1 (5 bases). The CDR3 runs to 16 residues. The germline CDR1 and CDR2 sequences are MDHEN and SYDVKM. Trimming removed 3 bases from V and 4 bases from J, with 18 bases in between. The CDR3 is CASSLVLAGSIYGYTF. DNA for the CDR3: TGTGCCAGCAGTTTGGTCCTTGCAGGGTCGATCTATGGCTACACCTTC.